This is a list of T cell receptor beta chains from one sample in a study of cytomegalovirus exposure and HLA in healthy donors. Sequencing used immunoSEQ multiplex PCR; TCRdb keeps in-frame clones, though not all of them. The data show about 180,000 clones, about four fifths seen once. The source material was PBMCs. The origin of the receptors is a man between 40 and 49 years old in good health and CMV-seronegative. The CDR3 runs from the conserved cysteine through the conserved F or W. A D gene is named only where the DNA matches it firmly. Some rows have no size entry. The others give once, few or many, or a class for an expanded clone.

>TRBV5-8|NA|TRBJ2-7|once
TGTGCCAGCAGCCTACCGTCCGGGAACTACGAGCAGTACTTC
CASSLPSGNYEQYF
>TRBV28|TRBD1|TRBJ1-5|NA
TGTGCCAGCAGTTTCCCTGACAGGGGGTCGCCCCAGCATTTT
CASSFPDRGSPQHF
>TRBV25-1|TRBD2|TRBJ2-1|NA
TGTGCCAGCAATCCGGGGGGCTCCTACAATGAGCAGTTCTTC
CASNPGGSYNEQFF
>TRBV28|NA|TRBJ2-7|once
TGTGCCAGCAGCCGCAGGGTAGGCTACGAGCAGTACTTC
CASSRRVGYEQYF
>TRBV7-6|NA|TRBJ2-1|NA
TGTGCCAGCAGCTTAGTCCAGGGGATCTATGAGCAGTTCTTC
CASSLVQGIYEQFF
>TRBV6-5|TRBD1|TRBJ1-1|NA
TGTGCCAGCAGTTACTCGACAGGGGTTACTGAAGCTTTCTTT
CASSYSTGVTEAFF
>TRBV30|NA|TRBJ1-6|NA
TGTGCCTGGAGTTCTTTCCATAATTCACCCCTCCACTTT
CAWSSFHNSPLHF
>TRBV7-2|TRBD1|TRBJ2-7|NA
TGTGCCAGTCGACTCCGGGGACAGGGCACGTACGAGCAGTACTTC
CASRLRGQGTYEQYF
>TRBV19|NA|TRBJ2-7|once
TGTGCCAGTAGTATGCGGGGACAGAGATACGAGCAGTACTTC
CASSMRGQRYEQYF
>TRBV11-2|NA|TRBJ1-6|few
TGTGCCAGCAGCTTAGATCCCCCCCCTCTTTCACCCCTCCACTTT
CASSLDPPPLSPLHF
>TRBV28|NA|TRBJ1-6|few
TGTGCCACGGGAGGGGGGGGTGTAAATTCACCCCTCCACTTT
CATGGGGVNSPLHF
>TRBV20-1|NA|TRBJ1-2|NA
TGCAGTCGCTCGGGGAGAGACACCTTC
CSRSGRDTF
>TRBV2|TRBD1|TRBJ1-1|NA
TGTGCCAGCACGGATCCCAACAGGGGAGCGAACACTGAAGCTTTCTTT
CASTDPNRGANTEAFF
>TRBV5-8|NA|TRBJ2-1|NA
TGTGCCAGCAGCTTCCGACAGGCCCCAGGCAATGAGCAGTTCTTC
CASSFRQAPGNEQFF
>TRBV15|TRBD2|TRBJ2-7|few
TGTGCCACCAGCAGAGTCCTAGCGGGAGGGGGCGAGCAGTACTTC
CATSRVLAGGGEQYF
>TRBV27|NA|TRBJ2-6|NA
TGTGCCAGCAGTTTAACAGGGGGGGGCTCTGGGGCCAACGTCCTGACTTTC
CASSLTGGGSGANVLTF
>TRBV29-1|NA|TRBJ1-1|NA
TGCAGCGTCGCGGGGAGGGGGGGGGCTGAAGCTTTCTTT
CSVAGRGGAEAFF
>TRBV28|TRBD2|TRBJ2-1|NA
TGTGCCAGCAGTTTATCACTAGCGGCCTCCTACAATGAGCAGTTCTTC
CASSLSLAASYNEQFF
>TRBV6-6|NA|TRBJ1-1|NA
TGTGCCAGCAGTCCCAACCCACAGAGGAACACTGAAGCTTTCTTT
CASSPNPQRNTEAFF
>TRBV11-3|NA|TRBJ1-1|NA
TGTGCCAGCAGCTTACTAGGGGACACTGAAGCTTTCTTT
CASSLLGDTEAFF
>TRBV30|NA|TRBJ1-1|NA
TGTGCCTGGAGTGTAGGCTCCCGGGGGGAGGCTTTCTTT
CAWSVGSRGEAFF
>TRBV7-9|NA|TRBJ1-2|NA
TGTGCCAGCAGCTTAGGGTCGTCGAGGGGCTACACCTTC
CASSLGSSRGYTF
>TRBV30|NA|TRBJ2-6|few
TGTGCCTGGAGTCGGGGAACCTCTGGGGCCAACGTCCTGACTTTC
CAWSRGTSGANVLTF
>TRBV5-1|TRBD2|TRBJ2-1|NA
TGCGCCAGCAGCTTGGTGGGACTAGCGGACAATGAGCAGTTCTTC
CASSLVGLADNEQFF
>TRBV6-5|NA|TRBJ2-2|once
TGTGCCAGCAGTTTAGCGCCCGTAGGAACCGGGGAGCTGTTTTTT
CASSLAPVGTGELFF
>TRBV5-4|NA|TRBJ1-1|NA
TGTGCCAGCAGCGGGGGCATGAACACTGAAGCTTTCTTT
CASSGGMNTEAFF
>TRBV2|TRBD1|TRBJ2-1|few
TGTGCCAGGGATAAGGACAGGGGAGAAAATGAGCAGTTCTTC
CARDKDRGENEQFF
>TRBV9|NA|TRBJ2-1|NA
TGTGCCAGCAGCGTAATGGTACACCTAAGCGATGAGCAGTTCTTC
CASSVMVHLSDEQFF
>TRBV29-1|TRBD2|TRBJ2-1|NA
TGCAGCGTTGAAGATCTTGGGGGACTAGCGGGGGACCCTTACAATGAGCAGTTCTTC
CSVEDLGGLAGDPYNEQFF
>TRBV27|NA|TRBJ2-7|NA
TGTGCCAGCAGTCCGGGGGTGCTGGAAGGGTACGAGCAGTACTTC
CASSPGVLEGYEQYF
>TRBV11-2|TRBD1|TRBJ2-7|NA
TGTGCCAGCAGCTCGAGACAGGGCTGGGGGGAGCAGTACTTC
CASSSRQGWGEQYF
>TRBV11-3|NA|TRBJ1-6|few
TGTGCCAGCAGCTTAGGCGGGTTCTATAATTCACCCCTCCACTTT
CASSLGGFYNSPLHF
>TRBV6-1|NA|TRBJ1-5|few
TGTGCCAGCAGTGCAGGAATCATGACAGCCTATAGCAATCAGCCCCAGCATTTT
CASSAGIMTAYSNQPQHF
>TRBV6-5|TRBD1|TRBJ1-2|NA
TGTGCCAGCACCGGACAGGGGGCGCGGGGCTATGGCTACACCTTC
CASTGQGARGYGYTF
>TRBV29-1|NA|TRBJ1-2|NA
TGCAGCTACAGGGACCTCTATGGCTACACCTTC
CSYRDLYGYTF
>TRBV9|TRBD1|TRBJ2-2|NA
TGTGCCAGCAGCGTCCATAGGGGGCCCGGGGAGCTGTTTTTT
CASSVHRGPGELFF
>TRBV28|TRBD2|TRBJ2-1|once
TGTGCCAGCAGTTCGACTAGCGGGGGGGTCCATGAGCAGTTCTTC
CASSSTSGGVHEQFF
>TRBV7-2|TRBD1|TRBJ1-2|NA
TGTGCCAGCAGCTTAGTGTCAGGGACAGTTCGATTCATCAACTATGGCTACACCTTC
CASSLVSGTVRFINYGYTF
>TRBV14|TRBD1|TRBJ1-5|NA
TGTGCCAGCAGCAGAGGGGGCCTCAGGCAGCCCCAGCATTTT
CASSRGGLRQPQHF
>TRBV27|NA|TRBJ1-2|NA
TGTGCCAGCAGTTTATCGACGGGGAACTATGGCTACACCTTC
CASSLSTGNYGYTF
>TRBV6-5|NA|TRBJ2-3|NA
TGTGCCAGCAGTTACTCCAGGATCACAGATACGCAGTATTTT
CASSYSRITDTQYF
>TRBV14|TRBD2|TRBJ2-7|NA
TGTGCCAGCAGCTATATAGCGGGTTCCTACGAGCAGTACTTC
CASSYIAGSYEQYF
>TRBV7-3|TRBD2|TRBJ2-2|few
TGTGCCAGCGCGGCTAGCGGGAGCCTGAACACCGGGGAGCTGTTTTTT
CASAASGSLNTGELFF
>TRBV20-1|TRBD2|TRBJ2-1|NA
TGCAGTGCTAGCCGGGAGGAGGAGCAGTTCTTC
CSASREEEQFF
>TRBV11-2|NA|TRBJ1-2|NA
TGTGCCAGCAGTGAGGTGCCATTTCGGAGCGTCGACTATGGCTACACCTTC
CASSEVPFRSVDYGYTF
>TRBV6-6|TRBD1|TRBJ2-7|NA
TGTGCCAGCAGGGGGACAGGGGGAGCCTACGAGCAGTACTTC
CASRGTGGAYEQYF
>TRBV5-6|TRBD1|TRBJ1-5|once
TGTGCCAGCAGCTTTAGGACAGGGGGGTATCAGCCCCAGCATTTT
CASSFRTGGYQPQHF
>TRBV4-2|TRBD2|TRBJ2-2|NA
TGTGCCAGCAGCCAAGATTGGGGGGGAGGGCCAGAGGAGCTGTTTTTT
CASSQDWGGGPEELFF
>TRBV5-1|NA|TRBJ2-5|NA
TGCGCCAGCAGCTTGGCAGGGGATGGAGAGACCCAGTACTTC
CASSLAGDGETQYF
>TRBV5-8|NA|TRBJ2-3|NA
TGTGCCAGCAGCTCGACTACAACTAGCACAGATACGCAGTATTTT
CASSSTTTSTDTQYF
>TRBV7-9|TRBD2|TRBJ2-7|few
TGTGCCAGCAGCTCTTACGGGGGGGCCGACGAGCAGTACTTC
CASSSYGGADEQYF
>TRBV4-3|TRBD1|TRBJ2-2|NA
TGCGCCAGCAGCCCCCTGACAGGGGGTAACTCCGGGGAGCTGTTTTTT
CASSPLTGGNSGELFF